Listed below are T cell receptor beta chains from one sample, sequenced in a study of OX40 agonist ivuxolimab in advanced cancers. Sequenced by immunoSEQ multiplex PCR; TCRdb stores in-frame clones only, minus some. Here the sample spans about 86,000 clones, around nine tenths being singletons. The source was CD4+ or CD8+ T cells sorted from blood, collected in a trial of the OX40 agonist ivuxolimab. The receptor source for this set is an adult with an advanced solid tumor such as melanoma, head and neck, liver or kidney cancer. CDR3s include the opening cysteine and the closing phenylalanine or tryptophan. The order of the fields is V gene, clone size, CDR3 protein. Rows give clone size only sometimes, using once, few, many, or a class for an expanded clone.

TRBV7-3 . CASSLQGFTGELFF
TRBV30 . CAWTDSQNQPQHF
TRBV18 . CASSPLGSNQPQHF
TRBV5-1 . CASRSDRITNEKLFF
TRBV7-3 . CASSPRQGLNVLTF
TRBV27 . CASSLNGGRLADTQYF
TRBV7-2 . CASSTWTSGGTDTQYF
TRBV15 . CATSSDRYSYEQYF
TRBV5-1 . CASSLALGETQYF
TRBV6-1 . CASSGQGPPTGELFF
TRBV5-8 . CASSLGSQRYGYTF
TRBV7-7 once CASSSRTSEETQYF
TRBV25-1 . CASSGRGWNTEAFF
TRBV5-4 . CASKRTSGGLTDTQYF
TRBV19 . CASSSQSGGTGELFF
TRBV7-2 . CASSFQGGGTDTQYF
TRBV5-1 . CASSLGQGQNQPQHF
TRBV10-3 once CAISVGQGENYGYTF
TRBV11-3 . CASSLAGQEGYEQYF
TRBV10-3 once CAISERTDSGTYGYTF
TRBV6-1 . CASSTSGTSYNEQFF
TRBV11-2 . CASSLVQGNSPLHF
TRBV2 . CASKRHMNTEAFF
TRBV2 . CASTGQSARANYGYTF
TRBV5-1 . CASSFMPQSEQYF
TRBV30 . CAWSRGVSGRDGYTF
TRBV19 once CASSIGSAGPYGYTF
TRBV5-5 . CASSLNLARQGNQETQYF
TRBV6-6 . CATGQNTEAFF
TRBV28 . CASTLTGTANEKLFF
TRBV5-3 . CASSQTGGDQPQHF
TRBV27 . CASSPRQVIQNTEAFF
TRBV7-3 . CASSFSSADTQYF
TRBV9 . CASSVVAERGEQYF
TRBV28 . CASSLRGLGGGSGANVLTF
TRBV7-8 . CASSPLAGGNTGELFF
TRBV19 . CASSRDRHRGGPEAFF
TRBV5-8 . CASSHLWGQINQPQHF
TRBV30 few CAWSEGQSGNTIYF
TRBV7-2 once CASSLSLGGYGYTF
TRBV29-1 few CSVRGRGAAVSGTEAFF
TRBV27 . CASSYGRFYNEQFF
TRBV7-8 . CASSSRRFSSYEQYF
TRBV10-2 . CASSGWDGNEKLFF
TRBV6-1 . CASSVRQVDSGANVLTF
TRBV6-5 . CASSYSPGGVNYGYTF
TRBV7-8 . CASSPTKLNTEAFF
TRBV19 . CASSGGTVNQPQHF
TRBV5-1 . CASSLEGTSADEQYF
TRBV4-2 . CASSPMTRPSYNEQFF
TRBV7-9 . CASSFSIVAYGYTF
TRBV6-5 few CASSFGGGTGGTEAFF
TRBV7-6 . CASSGHHNEQFF
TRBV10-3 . CAISESSAEESEAFF
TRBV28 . CASSPGRQARRGYEQYF
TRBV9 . CASMGGAPSSGANVLTF
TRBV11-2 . CASTQSSRDRAYTF
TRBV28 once CASKAAGGNNEQFF
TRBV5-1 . CASSLPSGRMGTGELFF
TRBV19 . CASSIQAGGRYEQYF